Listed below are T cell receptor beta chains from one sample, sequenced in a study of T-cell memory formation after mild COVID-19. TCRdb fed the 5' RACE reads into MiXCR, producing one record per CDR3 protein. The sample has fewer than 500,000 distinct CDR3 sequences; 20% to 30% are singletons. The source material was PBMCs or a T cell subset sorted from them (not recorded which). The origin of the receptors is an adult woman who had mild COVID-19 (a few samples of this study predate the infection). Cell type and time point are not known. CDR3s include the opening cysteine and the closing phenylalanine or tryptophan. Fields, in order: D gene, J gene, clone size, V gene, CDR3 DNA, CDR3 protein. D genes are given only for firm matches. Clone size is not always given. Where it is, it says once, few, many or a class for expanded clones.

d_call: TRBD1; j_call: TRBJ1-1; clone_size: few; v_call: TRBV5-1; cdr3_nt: TGCGCCAGCGGACCGACAGGGCCGGGGGAAGCTTTCTTT; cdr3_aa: CASGPTGPGEAFF
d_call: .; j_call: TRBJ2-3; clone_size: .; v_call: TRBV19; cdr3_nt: TGTGCCAGTAGTATGTGGGGCCCAGATACGCAGTATTTT; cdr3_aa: CASSMWGPDTQYF
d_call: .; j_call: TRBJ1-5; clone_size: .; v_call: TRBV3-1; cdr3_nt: TGTGCCAGCAGCCTAGGACGGTTTAGCAATCAGCCCCAGCATTTT; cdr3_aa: CASSLGRFSNQPQHF
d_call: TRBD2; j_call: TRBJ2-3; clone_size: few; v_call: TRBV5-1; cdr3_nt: TGCGCCAGCAGCTTGGTTGGGACTAGCGGCACAGATACGCAGTATTTT; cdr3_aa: CASSLVGTSGTDTQYF
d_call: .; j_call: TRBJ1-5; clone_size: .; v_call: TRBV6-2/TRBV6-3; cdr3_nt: TGTGCCAGCAGTGACCGGGGCGTTGGCAATCAGCCCCAGCATTTT; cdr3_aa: CASSDRGVGNQPQHF
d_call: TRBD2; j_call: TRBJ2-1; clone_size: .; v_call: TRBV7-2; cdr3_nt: TGTGCCAGCAGCTTAGGGGGAGGGGCTAGCGGGAGGTGGAATGAGCAGTTCTTC; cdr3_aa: CASSLGGGASGRWNEQFF
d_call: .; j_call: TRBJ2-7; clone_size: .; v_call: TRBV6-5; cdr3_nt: TGTGCCAGCCTCTCCGGGAGTCGCGAGCAGTACTTC; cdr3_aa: CASLSGSREQYF
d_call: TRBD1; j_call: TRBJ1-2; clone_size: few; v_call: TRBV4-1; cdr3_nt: TGCGCCAGCAGCCAAGTAGAGGGGACAGTGGATAACTATGGCTACACCTTC; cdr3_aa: CASSQVEGTVDNYGYTF
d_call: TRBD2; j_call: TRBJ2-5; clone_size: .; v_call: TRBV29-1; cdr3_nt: TGCAGCGTTGCTCATAGCGGGAGAGAGACCCAGTACTTC; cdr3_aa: CSVAHSGRETQYF
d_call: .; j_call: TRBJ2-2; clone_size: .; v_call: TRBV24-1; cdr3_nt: TGTGCCACCAGTGCTTGGGGGACCGGGGAGCTGTTTTTT; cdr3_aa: CATSAWGTGELFF
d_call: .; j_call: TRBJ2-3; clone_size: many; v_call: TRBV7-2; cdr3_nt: TGTGCCAGCAGCTTAGCGCTACCAGATACGCAGTATTTT; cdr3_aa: CASSLALPDTQYF
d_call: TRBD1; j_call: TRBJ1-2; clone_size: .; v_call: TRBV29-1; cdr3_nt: TGCAGCGGGGACAGGGGGCCAGGCTATGGCTACACCTTC; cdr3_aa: CSGDRGPGYGYTF
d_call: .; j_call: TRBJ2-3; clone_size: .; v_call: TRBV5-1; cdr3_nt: TGCGCCAGCAGCTTGACCCCAAACCTGGTAGGGGCAGATACGCAGTATTTT; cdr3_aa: CASSLTPNLVGADTQYF
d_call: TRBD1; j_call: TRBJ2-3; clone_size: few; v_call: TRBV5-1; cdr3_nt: TGCGCCAGCAGCTTGACCGCAACAGGGGGCAGACCAGATACGCAGTATTTT; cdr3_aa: CASSLTATGGRPDTQYF
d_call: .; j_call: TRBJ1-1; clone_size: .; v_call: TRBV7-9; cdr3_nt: TGTGCCAGCAGCCTCGGAGCCGGGGCTGGAACTGAAGCTTTCTTT; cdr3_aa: CASSLGAGAGTEAFF
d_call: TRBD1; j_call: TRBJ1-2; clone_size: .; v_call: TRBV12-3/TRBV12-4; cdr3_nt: TGTGCCAGCAGCCACGGACAGGGCTACGGCTACACCTTC; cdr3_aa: CASSHGQGYGYTF
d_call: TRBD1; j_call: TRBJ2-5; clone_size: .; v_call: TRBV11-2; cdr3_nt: TGTGCCAGCAGCTTAGCCCTACAGGGGGAGACCCAGTACTTC; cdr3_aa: CASSLALQGETQYF
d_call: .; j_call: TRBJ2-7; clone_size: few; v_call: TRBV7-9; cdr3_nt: TGTGCCAGCAGCTTACCAGGGATCACCTACGAGCAGTACTTC; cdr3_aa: CASSLPGITYEQYF
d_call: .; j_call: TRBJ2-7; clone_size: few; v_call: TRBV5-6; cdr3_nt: TGTGCCAGCAGCCCTACTTACGGGAGTCGGGCCTACGAGCAGTACTTC; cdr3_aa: CASSPTYGSRAYEQYF
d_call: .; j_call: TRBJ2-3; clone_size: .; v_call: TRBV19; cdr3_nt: TGTGCCAGTAAAACAGGGCCCGCGTCAGATACGCAGTATTTT; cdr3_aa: CASKTGPASDTQYF
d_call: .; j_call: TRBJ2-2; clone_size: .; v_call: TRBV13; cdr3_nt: TGTGCCAGCAGCTTAGGGTCTAGCGCCGGGGAGCTGTTTTTT; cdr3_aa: CASSLGSSAGELFF
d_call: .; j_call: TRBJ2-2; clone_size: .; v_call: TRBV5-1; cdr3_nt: TGCGCCAGCAGCTTAAGCGCATCGGGGACCGGGGAGCTGTTTTTT; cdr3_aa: CASSLSASGTGELFF
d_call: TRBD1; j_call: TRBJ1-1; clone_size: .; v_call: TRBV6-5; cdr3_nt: TGTGCCAGCATGAGGCAGGGGGTGGGGGAAGCTTTCTTT; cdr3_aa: CASMRQGVGEAFF
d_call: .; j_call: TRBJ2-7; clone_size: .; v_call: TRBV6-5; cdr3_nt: TGTGCCAGCAGATACGTGGACAACGAGGGCTACGAGCAGTACTTC; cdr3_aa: CASRYVDNEGYEQYF
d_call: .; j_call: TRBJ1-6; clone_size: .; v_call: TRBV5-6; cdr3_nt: TGTGCCAGCAGCTTGGAAGGGGTCGTCTATAATTCACCCCTCCACTTT; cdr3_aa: CASSLEGVVYNSPLHF
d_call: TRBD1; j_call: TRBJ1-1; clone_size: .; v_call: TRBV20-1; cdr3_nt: TGCAGTGCTAGAGATGTGAGACAGGGGGGCACTGAAGCTTTCTTT; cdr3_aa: CSARDVRQGGTEAFF
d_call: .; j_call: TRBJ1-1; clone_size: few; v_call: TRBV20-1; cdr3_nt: TGCAGTGCTAGAGCGGTCCAGGGGAACACTGAAGCTTTCTTT; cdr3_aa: CSARAVQGNTEAFF
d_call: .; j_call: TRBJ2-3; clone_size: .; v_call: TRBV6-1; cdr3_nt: TGTGCCAGCAGGACCCGGACTGCAACCGAACCCACAGATACGCAGTATTTT; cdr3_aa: CASRTRTATEPTDTQYF
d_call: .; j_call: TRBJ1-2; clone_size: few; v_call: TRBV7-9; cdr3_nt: TGTGCCAGCAGCTTGACCGCGGGAGGCTACACCTTC; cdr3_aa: CASSLTAGGYTF
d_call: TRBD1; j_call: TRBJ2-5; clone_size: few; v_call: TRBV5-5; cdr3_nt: TGTGCCAGCAGCCAAATTTGGGATGTGACCCCGACAGGGGAAGAGACCCAGTACTTC; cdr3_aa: CASSQIWDVTPTGEETQYF
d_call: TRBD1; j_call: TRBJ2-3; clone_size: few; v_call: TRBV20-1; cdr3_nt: TGCAGTGCGAACCTGGACAGGGCCGTCACAGATACGCAGTATTTT; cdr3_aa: CSANLDRAVTDTQYF
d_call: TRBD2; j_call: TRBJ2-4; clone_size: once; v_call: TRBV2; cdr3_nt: TGTGCCAGCAGTGAAGCTTCCGGGACTAGCGGGGAAAAAAACATTCAGTACTTC; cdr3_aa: CASSEASGTSGEKNIQYF
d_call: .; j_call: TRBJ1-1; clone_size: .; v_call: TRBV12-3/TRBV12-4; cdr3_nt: TGTGCCAGCAGTTATCCCGGGGATCGTGAAGCTTTCTTT; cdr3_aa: CASSYPGDREAFF
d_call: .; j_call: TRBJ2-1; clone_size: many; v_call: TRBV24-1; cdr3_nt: TGTGCCACCAGTGCCCCGGACTCCTCCTCCTACAATGAGCAGTTCTTC; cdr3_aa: CATSAPDSSSYNEQFF
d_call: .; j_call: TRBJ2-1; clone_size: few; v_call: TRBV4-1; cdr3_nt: TGCGCCAGCAGCCTAGACGGGAGCAATGAGCAGTTCTTC; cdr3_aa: CASSLDGSNEQFF
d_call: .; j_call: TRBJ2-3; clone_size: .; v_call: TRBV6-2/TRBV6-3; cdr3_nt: TGTGCCAGCAGTTACTCGTTGCAGGTTAATACAGATACGCAGTATTTT; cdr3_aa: CASSYSLQVNTDTQYF
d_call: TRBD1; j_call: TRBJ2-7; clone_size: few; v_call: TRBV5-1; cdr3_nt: TGCGCCAGCAGCTTGGCCCTCGGGATGCACCGGGACAGCCCGTCCTACGAGCAGTACTTC; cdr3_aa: CASSLALGMHRDSPSYEQYF
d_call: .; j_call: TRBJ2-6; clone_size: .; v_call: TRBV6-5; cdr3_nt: TGTGCCAGCAAATTCGGTAGCTCTGGGGCCAACGTCCTGACTTTC; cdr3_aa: CASKFGSSGANVLTF
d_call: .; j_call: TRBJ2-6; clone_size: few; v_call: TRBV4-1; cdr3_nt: TGCGCCAGCAGCATAAGCCCGGCTGGGGCCAACGTCCTGACTTTC; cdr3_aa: CASSISPAGANVLTF
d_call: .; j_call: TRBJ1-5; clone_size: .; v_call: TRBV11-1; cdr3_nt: TGTGCCAGCAGCGAAGCGGGGGGCAGAGGCAATCAGCCCCAGCATTTT; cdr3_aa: CASSEAGGRGNQPQHF
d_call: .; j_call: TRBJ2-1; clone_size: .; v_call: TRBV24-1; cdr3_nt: TGTGCCACCCAGTCTTTGGATGAGCAGTTCTTC; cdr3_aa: CATQSLDEQFF
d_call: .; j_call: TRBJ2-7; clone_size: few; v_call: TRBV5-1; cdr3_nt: TGCGCCAGCAGCTTGGAAGAGGGCCCGGAGCAGTACTTC; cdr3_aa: CASSLEEGPEQYF
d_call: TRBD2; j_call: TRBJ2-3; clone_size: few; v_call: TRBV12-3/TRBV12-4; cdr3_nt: TGTGCCAGCAGGCGACTAGCGGGACTCGCAGATACGCAGTATTTT; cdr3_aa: CASRRLAGLADTQYF
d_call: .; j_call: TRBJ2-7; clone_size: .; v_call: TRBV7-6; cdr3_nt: TGTGCCAGCAGCCCTAGGGTAGTATCATACGAGCAGTACTTC; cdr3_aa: CASSPRVVSYEQYF
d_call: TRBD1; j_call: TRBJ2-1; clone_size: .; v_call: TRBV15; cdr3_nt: TGTGCCACCAGCACCCGAGGACAGGGTTGGGATGAGCAGTTCTTC; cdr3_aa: CATSTRGQGWDEQFF
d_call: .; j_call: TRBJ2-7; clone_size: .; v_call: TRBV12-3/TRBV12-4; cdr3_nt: TGTGCCAGCAGTCGACTCGCCCTAGGGGAGCAGTACTTC; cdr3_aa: CASSRLALGEQYF
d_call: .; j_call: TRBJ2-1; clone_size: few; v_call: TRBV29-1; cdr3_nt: TGCAGCGTTCAAAGACGACCATACAATGAGCAGTTCTTC; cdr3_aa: CSVQRRPYNEQFF
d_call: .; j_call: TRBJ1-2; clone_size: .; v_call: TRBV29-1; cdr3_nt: TGCAGCGTTGAAGTTGACGGAGGCTACACCTTC; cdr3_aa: CSVEVDGGYTF
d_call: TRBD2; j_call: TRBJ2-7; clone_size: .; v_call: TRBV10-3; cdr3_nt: TGTGCCATCAGTGAGGCGGTAGCGGGTATCTACGAGCAGTACTTC; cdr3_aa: CAISEAVAGIYEQYF
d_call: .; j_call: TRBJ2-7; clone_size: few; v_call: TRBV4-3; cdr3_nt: TGCGCCAGCAGCCAAGTTCCAGGGGCGGGTTACGAGCAGTACTTC; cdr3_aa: CASSQVPGAGYEQYF
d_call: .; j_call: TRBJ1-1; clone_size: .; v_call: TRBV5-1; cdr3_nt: TGCGCCAGCAGGGGGAGAGCGTTGAGTGATATAACTTTCTTT; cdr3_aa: CASRGRALSDITFF
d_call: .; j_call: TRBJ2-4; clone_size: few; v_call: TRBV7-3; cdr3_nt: TGTGCCAGCAGCCCCACCGGGACAGCCAAAAACATTCAGTACTTC; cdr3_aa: CASSPTGTAKNIQYF
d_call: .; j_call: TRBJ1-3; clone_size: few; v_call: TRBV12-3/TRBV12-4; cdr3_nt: TGTGCCAGCAGTTTAAACGGGGCTGGAAACACCATATATTTT; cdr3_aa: CASSLNGAGNTIYF